This T cell receptor beta chain originates from a study of beta chain features in type 1 diabetes. On the study more broadly: Examination spanned about 110 million sorted cells from all samples.

The entirety of the isolated RNA underwent reverse transcription, so expressed TCRB transcripts were sequenced. The data were produced by immunoSEQ multiplex PCR, yet TCRdb's version contains in-frame clones alone and is incomplete. The sample consists of tens of thousands of clones, around three fifths of them appearing once. Trimming removed 1 base from V and 5 bases from J; junction bases left unmatched: 9. The CDR3 is made up of 15 amino acids. The germline V gene encodes CDR1 SGHNT and CDR2 YYREEE (reference sequence). About this clone: Its antigen is as yet unknown.

Overall study findings and caveats: PCR, the amplification step, might favor shorter templates, equally in patients and controls. Type 1 diabetes patients showed fewer insertions and more deletions at VDJ junctions.

The V and J genes are TRBV5-4 and TRBJ2-7; TRBD2 matches 7 bases. The TCR sequence derives from a woman in her late teens or twenties in good health. The sequenced material came from Tregs from blood. The CDR3 sequence is CASSLPPAGRNEQYF. DNA of the CDR3: TGTGCCAGCAGCTTGCCCCCAGCGGGAAGGAACGAGCAGTACTTC.